This TCR beta chain appears in the sequencing data of a study of blood T cell repertoires in COVID-19 (dated by TCRdb to the early 2020s). Background on the whole study: Samples from collaborators originated in the United States, Italy and Spain and spanned both the acute and convalescent phases of COVID-19. The material from the prospective study consisted of cDNA or gDNA derived from T cells, B-cell-depleted T cells, or PBMCs. Deeply sampled blood TCRbeta repertoires from subjects exposed to, actively infected with, or recovered from COVID-19 were included in the dataset. The repertoires were released in a freely available public database meant as a resource for research on the immune response to SARS-CoV-2. The samples were drawn from the first 160 participants of the ongoing ImmuneRACE study and from 950 to 1,500 subjects provided by 6 global collaborators. Nearly every sample came with metadata listing a de-identified subject ID, COVID-19 status, age in years and sex. Where available, HLA class I and class II types were obtained from metadata supplied by the sample provider rather than from assay-based typing.

About this clone itself: The clone's antigen remains unknown. Base qualities are not provided; no much larger clone lies one nucleotide away.

The cysteine opens and the phenylalanine closes a CDR3 of 14 amino acids. The entry retains the CDR3 DNA only, 42 bases that are in frame from base 1. For CDR1 and CDR2, the germline V gene lists SGHTA and FQGNSA. V loses 8 bases at its end and J loses 7 bases; junction bases beyond the gene matches: 10. TCRbeta CDR3 regions were amplified from genomic DNA using the immunoSEQ Assay, a bias-controlled multiplex PCR. Concerning the study's data processing: The number of nucleated cells in each sample was estimated from the amplification of reference gene primers within the assay. To quantify the absolute abundance of each unique TCRbeta CDR3 rearrangement, sequence reads were collapsed and filtered. For each sample, productive Simpson clonality was calculated as the square root of Simpson's diversity index over productive rearrangements. Here the immuneACCESS table is served through TCRdb, limited to in-frame sequences with V and J called. Missing clones are a known gap in these copies; in checked studies unresolved V genes cover under half, and the rest lacks a known reason. Clone size and V and J calls were adopted from that table, with D and trimming inferred from the DNA. This sample holds 35,000 to 50,000 clones; roughly 73% were observed only once. The ten largest make up around 60% of the sample.

Broad study findings and their caveats: How much clinical and demographic metadata was included differed by source and by participant, and the metadata was provided uncurated.

Collaborating institutions collected whole blood in K2EDTA tubes following their own protocols. Collaborator samples were shipped for TCRbeta analysis as frozen whole blood, isolated PBMCs, or DNA extracted from either sample type. This clonotype was obtained from an elderly man with acute or convalescent COVID-19. The sample taken for sequencing was peripheral blood. The chain was built from TRBV7-2 and TRBJ2-2; TRBD2 fits 7 bases in the junction. The CDR3 reads CASLADLRNGELFF. The sequenced DNA is TGTGCCAGCCTAGCGGACCTAAGGAACGGGGAGCTGTTTTTT.